The T cell receptor beta chain described here comes from a study of early T cells in non-severe SARS-CoV-2 infection. Study-wide context: Bulk RNA isolated from unsorted whole blood underwent sequencing; chains were not paired.

Notes on the study in general: Private and CD4 specificities were missed by VDJdb matching, skewed to anti-spike CD8.

Trimming removed 6 bases at V and 0 bases at J, with 9 bases between. The CDR3 extends over 13 amino acids. This clonotype was counted ten times or more. The antigen is unknown. Individual cDNA molecules carried attached unique molecular identifiers. One entry per CDR3 protein, called by TCRdb with MiXCR from the 5' RACE reads. In the table there are over 25,000 distinct CDR3 sequences, around 5.9% of which are singletons. The clonotype was recovered from an adult who was a healthcare worker with PCR-confirmed SARS-CoV-2 infection or an uninfected control (not recorded which). The sequenced sample was whole blood. The chain combines TRBV12-3 or TRBV12-4 with TRBJ2-7; perhaps TRBD2 as D (5 bases). The DNA for the CDR3 is TGTGCCAGCAGCCCAGACTACTCCTACGAGCAGTACTTC. Its protein is CASSPDYSYEQYF.